Following are 4 T cell receptor beta chains from one sample sequenced in a study of TIL therapy for anti-PD-1-resistant metastatic lung cancer. Time point here: pre-treatment sample, taken before nivolumab and TIL therapy. Most excised metastases sampled were pleural nodules or supraclavicular lymph nodes. Sequencing used immunoSEQ v3. Clones were sequenced by immunoSEQ multiplex PCR, and TCRdb holds only the in-frame ones, with some missing. The sample contains 95,000 or so clones, 55% to 75% of which appear only once. The specimen comprised tumor tissue, sampled at baseline. These receptors all come from a person aged 30 to 80 with non-small cell lung cancer.

This clone turned up a few times. This chain uses TRBV11-2 with TRBJ1-2; the D is unclear. V was trimmed by 5 bases and J by 1 base, leaving 11 bases between them. CDR3 length: 14 amino acids. Per germline, CDR1 SGHAT and CDR2 FQNNGV. The CDR3 DNA follows: TGTGCCAGCAGCCCTCATGGGAGTAACTATGGCTACACCTTC. It yields the protein CASSPHGSNYGYTF.

Ten or more counts support this clone. The chain recombines TRBV3-1 (or the pseudogene TRBV3-2) with TRBJ2-3, with 12 nucleotides matching TRBD2. In germline, CDR1 is LGHDT, CDR2 YNNKEL (reference sequence). The CDR3 is 15 residues long. V shed 4 bases and J 3 bases; nucleotides not matched to a gene: 2. This CDR3 is CASSPGLAGTDTQYF. The CDR3 DNA reads as TGTGCCAGCAGCCCGGGACTAGCGGGTACAGATACGCAGTATTTT.

The gene calls are TRBV11-3 and TRBJ2-3; D is possibly TRBD2 (6 bases). This CDR3 is 13 amino acids long. The V gene lost 2 bases and the J gene lost 5 bases, with 8 bases spanning the gap. The germline CDR1 and CDR2 sequences are SGHNT and YENEEA. Here the CDR3 reads CASSLTAGDTQYF. In DNA form, the CDR3 reads TGTGCCAGCAGCTTAACAGCGGGAGATACGCAGTATTTT.

This chain connects TRBV4-3 to TRBJ2-3, with D perhaps matching TRBD1 (5 bases). The CDR3 totals 16 residues. Germline CDR1 is LGHNA and CDR2 is YSLEER. Deletions cut 0 bases from V and 0 bases from J, with 10 bases between. DNA of the CDR3: TGCGCCAGCAGCCAAGATGACAGCCCAAGCACAGATACGCAGTATTTT. This codes for CASSQDDSPSTDTQYF.